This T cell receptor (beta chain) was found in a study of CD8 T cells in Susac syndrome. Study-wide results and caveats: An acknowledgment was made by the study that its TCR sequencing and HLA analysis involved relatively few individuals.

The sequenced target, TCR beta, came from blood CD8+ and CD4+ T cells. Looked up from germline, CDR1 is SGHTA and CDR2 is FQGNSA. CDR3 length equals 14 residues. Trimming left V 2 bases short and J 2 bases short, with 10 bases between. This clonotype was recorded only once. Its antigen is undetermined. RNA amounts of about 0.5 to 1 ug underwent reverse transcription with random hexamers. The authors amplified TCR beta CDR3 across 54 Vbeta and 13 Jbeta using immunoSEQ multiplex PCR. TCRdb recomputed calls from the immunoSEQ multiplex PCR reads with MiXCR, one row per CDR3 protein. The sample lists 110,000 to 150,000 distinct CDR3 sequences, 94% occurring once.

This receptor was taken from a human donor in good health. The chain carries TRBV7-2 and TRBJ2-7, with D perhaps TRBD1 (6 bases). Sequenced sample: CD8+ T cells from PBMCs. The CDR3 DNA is TGTGCCAGCAGCTTAATCCGGGACACCTACGAGCAGTACTTC. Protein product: CASSLIRDTYEQYF.